This T cell receptor beta chain stems from a study of blood T cell repertoires in COVID-19 (dated by TCRdb to 2020 to 2022). At the level of the whole study: Samples from collaborators originated in the United States, Italy and Spain and spanned both the acute and convalescent phases of COVID-19. Subjects who had been exposed to COVID-19, were actively infected with it, or had recovered from it provided the deeply sampled blood TCRbeta repertoires that made up the dataset. Where available, HLA class I and class II types were obtained from metadata supplied by the sample provider rather than from assay-based typing. The prospective study material was composed of cDNA or gDNA derived from T cells, B-cell-depleted T cells, or PBMCs. Sample metadata almost always included a de-identified subject ID, COVID-19 status, age in years and sex. The repertoires were released in a freely available public database meant as a resource for research on the immune response to SARS-CoV-2. The samples were drawn from two sources: the first 160 participants of the ongoing ImmuneRACE study, and 1,200 or so subjects contributed by 6 global collaborators.

The immunoSEQ Assay, a bias-controlled multiplex PCR, was used to amplify TCRbeta CDR3 regions from genomic DNA. The source study handled its data this way. Nucleated cell counts per sample were estimated from amplification of reference gene primers within the assay. Sequence reads were collapsed and filtered to measure the absolute abundance of every unique TCRbeta CDR3 rearrangement. Productive Simpson clonality was computed per sample as the square root of Simpson's diversity index over productive rearrangements. Sourced from immuneACCESS, this table was stored by TCRdb with only in-frame sequences that have V and J called. A share of the clones is absent; for the studies checked, an unresolved V gene accounts for under half, and the remainder has no known explanation. The D gene and trimming were derived from the DNA, and the V and J assignments and clone size from that table. The sample table shows fewer than 80,000 clones, and more than 75% are seen once. The ten largest clones add up to about 21% of the sample.

Each collaborating institution followed its own protocols to collect whole blood in K2EDTA tubes. For TCRbeta analysis, collaborator samples were shipped as frozen whole blood, as isolated PBMCs, or as DNA extracted from either sample type. From the germline V gene, CDR1 is SNHLY and CDR2 is FYNNEI. The CDR3 spans 14 residues, from the cysteine through the phenylalanine. The DNA shown is the 42-base CDR3, in frame from base 1. V and J are trimmed by 3 bases and 2 bases, and the gene matches miss 4 bases of the junction. Broader findings and caveats from the paper: The amount of clinical and demographic metadata varied by source and participant and was provided uncurated.

Concerning this clone itself: Its antigen has not been determined. Within one base of it there is no much larger clone, and no base qualities were kept.

Recombination joined TRBV2 with TRBJ2-7, with 7 central nucleotides matching TRBD1. The TCR comes from a human donor in a cohort sampled during active COVID-19. The sample was peripheral blood. The CDR3 reads CASSDRGQTYEQYF. The bases read TGTGCCAGCAGTGATCGGGGACAGACCTACGAGCAGTACTTC.